This passage covers 3 T cell receptor beta chains from one sample sequenced in a study of T cell repertoires in cytomegalovirus infection. TCRdb passed the reads through MiXCR, listing each CDR3 protein once. The sample consists of 310,000 or so distinct CDR3 sequences, about a tenth of them appearing once. The sequencing sample was made of PBMCs. Every receptor here comes from a human donor in good health (CMV status not recorded). Some clones in this sample may be carry-over from other donors' samples.

This clonotype was detected many times. The rearrangement links TRBV15 to TRBJ2-6; no definite D call. CDR3 length: 16 residues. Trimming shortened V by 0 bases and J by 0 bases, and 6 bases separated the two germline ends. CDR1 and CDR2 (germline): LNHNV, YYDKDF (reference sequence). The CDR3 is CATSRDRVSGANVLTF. The CDR3 DNA reads as TGTGCCACCAGCAGAGACCGAGTCTCTGGGGCCAACGTCCTGACTTTC.

In this sample, this clonotype turned up many times. J is TRBJ2-5 and V is TRBV7-2, with D perhaps matching TRBD1 (5 bases). The germline V and J ends were trimmed by 6 bases and 4 bases, with 15 bases remaining between them. Per germline, CDR1 SGHTA and CDR2 FQGNSA. The CDR3 has 14 residues. CDR3 region: CASRIQGVGETQYF. The CDR3 nucleotides are TGTGCCAGCAGAATACAAGGGGTAGGAGAGACCCAGTACTTC. Based on the CDR3 plus reference TRBV7-2 and TRBJ2-5, the full variable domain is GAGVSQSPSNKVTEKGKDVELRCDPISGHTALYWYRQSLGQGLEFLIYFQGNSAPDKSGLPSDRFSAERTGGSVSTLTIQRTQQEDSAVYLCASRIQGVGETQYFGPGTRLLVL.

J is TRBJ2-6 and V is TRBV5-4, with 7 bases fitting TRBD2. Trimming cost V 2 bases and J 4 bases; bases outside gene matches: 6. The CDR3 consists of 16 residues. Germline V gene sequence: CDR1 SGHNT, CDR2 YYREEE (reference sequence). CDR3 region: CASSFSPGGGANVLTF. In DNA, the CDR3 is TGTGCCAGCAGCTTCTCCCCCGGGGGGGGGGCCAACGTCCTGACTTTC.